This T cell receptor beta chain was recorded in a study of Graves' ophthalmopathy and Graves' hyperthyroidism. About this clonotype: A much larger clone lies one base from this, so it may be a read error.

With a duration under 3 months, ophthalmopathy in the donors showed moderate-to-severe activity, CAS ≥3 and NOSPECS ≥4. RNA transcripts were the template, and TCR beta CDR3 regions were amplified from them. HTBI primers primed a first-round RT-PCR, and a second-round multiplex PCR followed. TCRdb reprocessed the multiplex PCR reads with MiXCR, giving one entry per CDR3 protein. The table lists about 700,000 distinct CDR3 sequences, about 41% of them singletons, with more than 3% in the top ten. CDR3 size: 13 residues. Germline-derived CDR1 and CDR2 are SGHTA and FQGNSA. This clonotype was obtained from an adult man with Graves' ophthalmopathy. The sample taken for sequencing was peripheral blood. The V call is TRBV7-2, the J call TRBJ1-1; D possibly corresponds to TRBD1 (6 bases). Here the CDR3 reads CARSQAGDTEAFF. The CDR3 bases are TGCGCCAGAAGCCAAGCAGGGGACACTGAAGCTTTCTTT.